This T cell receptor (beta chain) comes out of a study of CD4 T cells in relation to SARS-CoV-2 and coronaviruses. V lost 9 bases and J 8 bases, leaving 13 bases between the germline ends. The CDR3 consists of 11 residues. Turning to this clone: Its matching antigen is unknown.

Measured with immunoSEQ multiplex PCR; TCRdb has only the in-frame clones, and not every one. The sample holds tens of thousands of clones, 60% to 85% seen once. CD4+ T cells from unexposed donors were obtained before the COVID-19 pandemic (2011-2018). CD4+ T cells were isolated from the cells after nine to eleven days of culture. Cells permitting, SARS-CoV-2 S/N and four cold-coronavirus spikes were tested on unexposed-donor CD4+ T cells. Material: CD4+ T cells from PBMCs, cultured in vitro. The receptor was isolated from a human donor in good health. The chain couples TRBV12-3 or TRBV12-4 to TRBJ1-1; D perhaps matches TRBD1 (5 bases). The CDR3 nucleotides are TGTGCCAGTAACTGGGGCAGGGAAGCTTTCTTT. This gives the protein CASNWGREAFF.